This TCR beta chain appears in the sequencing data of a study of T cell repertoires in cytomegalovirus infection. About the research overall: Public TCR beta signature analysis indicated the presence of both CMV infection and matching HLA type.

This clonotype was observed a handful of times. Its target is not known. Study-level points and caveats: Cumulative frequency (of public TCR beta family members) identified carriers of CMV plus the relevant HLA. HLA-C-restricted CMV clonotypes gave the most frequent clonotype in two of eight donors.

TCRdb used MiXCR to reprocess the reads, holding one entry per CDR3 protein. The repertoire holds roughly 630,000 distinct CDR3 sequences, 20% to 25% seen once, with roughly 8% in the top ten. Sequenced: CD8+ T cells from PBMCs. The TCR sequence derives from a human donor in good health (CMV status not recorded). Some clones in this sample may be carry-over from other donors' samples.

Written as DNA, the CDR3 is TGTGCCAGCAGCCTAGGAGGCAGGGGATTTCGGGCGTCCTATGGCTACACCTTC. Translated: CASSLGGRGFRASYGYTF. The rearrangement uses TRBV14 and TRBJ1-2; D may be TRBD1 (6 bases). V lost 4 bases, J lost 4 bases, and 25 bases lay in between. Germline lookup yields CDR1 SGHDN and CDR2 FVKESK. CDR3 length: 18 residues.